The 6 T cell receptor beta chains in this list originate from one sample, sequenced in a study of CD8 T cells in Susac syndrome. Reverse transcription of roughly 0.5 to 1 ug RNA used random hexamers. TCRdb fed the immunoSEQ multiplex PCR reads into MiXCR, producing one record per CDR3 protein. This repertoire shows some 300,000 distinct CDR3 sequences, over 75% found once; its top ten account for approximately 0.18%. The sequenced material came from CD8+ T cells from PBMCs. These receptors all stem from a human donor with multiple sclerosis.

The rearrangement uses TRBV12-3 or TRBV12-4 and TRBJ2-1, with D hard to call. The CDR3 has 19 residues. Trimming stripped 5 bases from V and 1 base from J, with 24 bases between. The CDR3, as DNA: TGTGCCAGCAGTCATGATTTTCGGCCCCGATTGGGGTCCTACAATGAGCAGTTCTTC. The encoded protein is CASSHDFRPRLGSYNEQFF.

This chain connects TRBV28 to TRBJ1-4, with D uncertain. Germline loops: CDR1 MDHEN, CDR2 SYDVKM. This CDR3 has 14 residues. Trimming removed 5 bases from V and 7 bases from J, with 14 bases in between. The CDR3 DNA follows: TGTGCCAGCAGTGATTTATCGCCGAGTGAAAAACTGTTTTTT. Its protein product is CASSDLSPSEKLFF.

The genes are TRBV12-3 or TRBV12-4 and TRBJ2-5, with D maybe TRBD1 (6 bases). With 10 bases removed from V and 2 bases from J, the gap between germline ends came to 11 bases. This CDR3 contains 12 residues. CDR3: CATTTGQETQYF. DNA of the CDR3: TGTGCCACTACTACAGGGCAAGAGACCCAGTACTTC.

The CDR3 sequence: CASSLTRTYNEQFF. The DNA for the CDR3 is TGTGCCAGCAGCTTGACTAGAACCTACAATGAGCAGTTCTTC. The chain links TRBV5-4 to TRBJ2-1; tentatively, D is TRBD2 (5 bases). This CDR3 region has 14 residues. Trimming took off 1 base at V and 2 bases at J, with 7 bases between the two ends. Germline V CDR1 and CDR2: SGHNT, YYREEE (reference sequence).

This sequence joins TRBV29-1 and TRBJ2-2; 8 bases map to TRBD1. CDR1 and CDR2 from the germline V gene are SQVTM and ANQGSEA. The ends lost 4 bases at V and 6 bases at J; junction bases unmatched: 13. This CDR3 is 16 amino acids long. The CDR3 here is CSVADQGDRFAGELFF. DNA of the CDR3: TGCAGCGTTGCCGACCAAGGGGACAGGTTCGCCGGGGAGCTGTTTTTT.

This chain links TRBV18 with TRBJ2-1, with 15 bases that match TRBD2. There are 18 residues in the CDR3. Unmatched junction bases numbered 12, after V lost 5 bases and J lost 7 bases. Germline V lookup: CDR1 KGHSH, CDR2 LQKENI. The CDR3 is CASSEPGLAGGAWNEQFF. The CDR3 DNA sequence: TGTGCCAGCTCAGAGCCGGGACTAGCGGGGGGCGCCTGGAATGAGCAGTTCTTC.